This T cell receptor beta chain was obtained from a study of T cells after yellow fever vaccination. Study outcomes and limitations: Although the secondary response was weaker, it peaked faster, at day 5 versus 15. Post-booster repertoires contained most primary-vaccination clones again (roughly 95% CD4, less than 90% CD8).

Comments on this clonotype: What it binds is unknown.

The CDR3 is made up of 14 amino acids. In germline, CDR1 is DFQATT, CDR2 SNEGSKA (reference sequence). The V end lost 1 base, the J end lost 2 bases, and 8 bases lay between the germline ends. Via MiXCR, TCRdb re-called the 5' RACE reads, giving one row per CDR3 protein. The profile covers approximately 550,000 distinct CDR3 sequences, with 13% appearing a single time and around 15% taken by the ten largest. The clonotype comes from a man aged 25 to 40 who received the YFV17D yellow fever vaccine. The sequencing here drew on PBMCs, taken on the day of the yellow fever booster vaccination. The chain recombines TRBV20-1 with TRBJ2-2; D is ambiguous. CDR3 sequence: CSARAPSNTGELFF. In nucleotides, the CDR3 is TGCAGTGCTAGAGCTCCCAGCAACACCGGGGAGCTGTTTTTT.